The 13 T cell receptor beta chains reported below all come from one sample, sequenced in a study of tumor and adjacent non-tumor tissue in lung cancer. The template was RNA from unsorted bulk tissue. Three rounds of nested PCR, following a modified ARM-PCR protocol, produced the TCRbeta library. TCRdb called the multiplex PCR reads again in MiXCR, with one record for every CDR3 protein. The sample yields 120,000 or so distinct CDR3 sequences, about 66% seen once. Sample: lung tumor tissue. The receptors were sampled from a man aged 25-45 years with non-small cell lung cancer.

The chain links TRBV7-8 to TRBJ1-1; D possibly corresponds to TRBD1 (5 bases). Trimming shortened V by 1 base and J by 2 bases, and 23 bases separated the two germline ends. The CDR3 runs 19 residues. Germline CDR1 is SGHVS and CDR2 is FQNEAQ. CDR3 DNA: TGTGCCAGCAGCTTAGGCCCTGGGACTCCTCTTTGGATTAACACTGAAGCTTTCTTT. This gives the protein CASSLGPGTPLWINTEAFF.

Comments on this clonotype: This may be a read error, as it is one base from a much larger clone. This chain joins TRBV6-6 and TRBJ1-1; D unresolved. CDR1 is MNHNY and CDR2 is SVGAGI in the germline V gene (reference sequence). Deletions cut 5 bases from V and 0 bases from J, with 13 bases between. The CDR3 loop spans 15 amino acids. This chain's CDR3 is CASSPREHMNTEAFF. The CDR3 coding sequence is TGTGCCAGCAGTCCTAGAGAGCACATGAACACTGAAGCTTTCTTT.

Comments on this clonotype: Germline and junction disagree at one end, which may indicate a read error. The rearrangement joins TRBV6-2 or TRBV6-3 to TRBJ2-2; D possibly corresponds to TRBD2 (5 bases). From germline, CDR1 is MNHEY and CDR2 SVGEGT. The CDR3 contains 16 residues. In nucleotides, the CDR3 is TGTACCAGCAGCCTACTTGGACTGACGAGAATGGGGGAGCTGTTTTTT. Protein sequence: CTSSLLGLTRMGELFF.

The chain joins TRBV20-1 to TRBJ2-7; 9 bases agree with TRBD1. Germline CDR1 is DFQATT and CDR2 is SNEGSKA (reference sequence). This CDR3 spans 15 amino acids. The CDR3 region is CGTSAGQGFPYEQYF. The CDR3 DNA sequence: TGCGGTACCAGCGCGGGACAGGGTTTTCCTTACGAGCAGTACTTC.

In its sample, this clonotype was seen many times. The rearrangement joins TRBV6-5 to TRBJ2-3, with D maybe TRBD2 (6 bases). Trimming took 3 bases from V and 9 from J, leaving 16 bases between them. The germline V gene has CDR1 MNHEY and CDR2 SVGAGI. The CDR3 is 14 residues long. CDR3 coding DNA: TGTGCCAGCAGTTATCAAGGGTCGGGGGACACGCAGTATTTT. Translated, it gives CASSYQGSGDTQYF.

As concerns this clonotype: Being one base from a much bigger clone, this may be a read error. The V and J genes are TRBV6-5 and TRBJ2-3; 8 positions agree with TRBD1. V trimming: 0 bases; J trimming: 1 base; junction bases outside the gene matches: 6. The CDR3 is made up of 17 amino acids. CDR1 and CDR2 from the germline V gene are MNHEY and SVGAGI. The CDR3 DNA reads TGTGCCAGCAGTTACTCGACCCCGGGACAGGGCACAGATACGCAGTATTTT. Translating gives CASSYSTPGQGTDTQYF.

The CDR3 sequence: CASSLYEGETSNEKLFF. In nucleotides, the CDR3 is TGTGCCAGCAGCTTATACGAGGGTGAGACAAGTAATGAAAAACTGTTTTTT. The genes are TRBV11-2 and TRBJ1-4; no reliable D call. V dropped 2 bases and J dropped 4 bases, with 17 bases sitting between them. Germline V gene lookup returns CDR1 SGHAT and CDR2 FQNNGV. This CDR3 spans 17 amino acids.

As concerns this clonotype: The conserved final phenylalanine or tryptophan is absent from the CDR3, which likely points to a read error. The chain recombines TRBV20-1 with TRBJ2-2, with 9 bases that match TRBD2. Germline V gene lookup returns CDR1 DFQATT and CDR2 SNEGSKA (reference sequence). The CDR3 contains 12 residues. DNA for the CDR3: TGCAGTGTAGCGGGGGACACGGGGGAGCTGTTTTCT. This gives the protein CSVAGDTGELFS.

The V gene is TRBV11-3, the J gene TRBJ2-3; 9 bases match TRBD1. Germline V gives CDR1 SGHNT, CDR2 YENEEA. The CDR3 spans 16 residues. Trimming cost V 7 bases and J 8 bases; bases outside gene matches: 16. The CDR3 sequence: CASNRQGGTVTGTQYF. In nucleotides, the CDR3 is TGTGCCAGCAACCGACAGGGGGGGACGGTGACTGGTACGCAGTATTTT.

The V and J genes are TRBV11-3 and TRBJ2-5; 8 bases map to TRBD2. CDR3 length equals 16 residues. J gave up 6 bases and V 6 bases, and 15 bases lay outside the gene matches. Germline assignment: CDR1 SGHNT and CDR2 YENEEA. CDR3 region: CASSFGGLGPGKTQYF. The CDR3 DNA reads TGTGCCAGCAGTTTCGGGGGACTAGGGCCGGGGAAGACCCAGTACTTC.

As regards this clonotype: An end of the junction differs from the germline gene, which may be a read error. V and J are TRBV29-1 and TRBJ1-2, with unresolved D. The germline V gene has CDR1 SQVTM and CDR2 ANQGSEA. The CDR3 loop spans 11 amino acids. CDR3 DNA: TGTAGCGTGGATCAGAGCCGGGGCTACACCTTC. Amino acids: CSVDQSRGYTF.

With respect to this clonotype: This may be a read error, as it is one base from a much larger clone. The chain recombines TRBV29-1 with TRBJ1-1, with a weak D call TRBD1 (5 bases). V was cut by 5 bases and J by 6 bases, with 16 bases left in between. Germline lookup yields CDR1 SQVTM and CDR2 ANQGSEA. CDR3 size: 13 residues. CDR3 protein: CSVLHGQGSEAFF. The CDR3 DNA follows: TGCAGCGTTCTACACGGACAAGGCTCTGAAGCTTTCTTT.

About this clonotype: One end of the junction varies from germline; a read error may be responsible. The CDR3 reads CASSDQGDYGYIF. The CDR3 DNA reads TGCGCCAGCAGTGATCAGGGGGACTATGGCTACATCTTC. The V gene is TRBV10-2, the J gene TRBJ1-2; 7 bases match TRBD1. This CDR3 has 13 amino acids. Per the germline V gene, CDR1 is WSHSY and CDR2 is SAAADI.